This entry features one T cell receptor beta chain sequence. CDR3 length: 16 amino acids. Germline-derived CDR1 and CDR2 are SGHKS and YYEKEE (reference sequence). Between the trimmed V and J ends, which lost 2 bases and 0 bases, there was a span of 12 bases. This entry comes from a study of control samples from healthy donors and cancer patients. Measured with immunoSEQ multiplex PCR; TCRdb has only the in-frame clones, and not every one. The table lists roughly 170,000 clones, 88% of them singletons. This TCR was recovered from a woman aged 25 to 45 in good health. Sequencing used blood. This sequence joins TRBV5-5 and TRBJ2-4; perhaps TRBD1 as D (6 bases). This CDR3 is CASSLLEGEAKNIQYF. The DNA for the CDR3 is TGTGCCAGCAGCTTATTAGAGGGGGAAGCCAAAAACATTCAGTACTTC.